One T cell receptor (beta chain) is described in this entry. This clonotype was recorded at least ten times. Its binding antigen is unknown. Within one base of it there is no much larger clone, and no base qualities were kept. TCR libraries for sorted subsets were made from about 1 million sorted CD4+ or CD8+ T cells. The multiple sclerosis patients were enrolled in a US clinical protocol that used magnetic resonance imaging to evaluate disease progression. Peripheral blood was subjected to Ficoll-Hypaque density gradient centrifugation to isolate PBMCs, which were then cryopreserved in liquid nitrogen. Paired sorted CD4+ and CD8+ subsets came from healthy controls, HAM/TSP patients and MS patients. cDNA was synthesized by template-switch 5'RACE using a primer carrying a 10-nucleotide random unique molecular identifier by which each TCR transcript was tagged. Each sequencing run produced over 200 million TCR-beta sequences covering 15-18 subjects. The RNeasy kit was used for extraction of total RNA. Using the KAPA Real-time Library Amplification kit, TCR-beta VDJ regions were amplified with primers for the TCR constant region and the 5'RACE anchor. Sample indexes and Illumina adaptors were added in a first PCR, and a second PCR then increased library yield. After Ampure bead purification, the TCR product of roughly 650 bp was size-selected on a 2% E-gel SizeSelection system. Before pooling, library quality was checked on a Bioanalyzer, concentration was measured with Qubit, and libraries were quantified with the Kapa Library Quantification kit. An Illumina HiSeq 2500 was used to sequence the libraries paired-end at 2 x 150 bp. To increase sequence diversity, 25-30% phiX was spiked into each library pool. Concerning the study's data processing: The UMI-based MiGEC pipeline processed quality-filtered reads and removed over 80% of raw TCR sequences during error correction. VDJ genes were aligned to IMGT germline references, and each clonotype was defined by a unique CDR3 amino acid sequence together with V-J genes. Clonal expansion, Shannon diversity, and CDR3 relatedness (CalcPairwiseDistances, ClusterSamples) were evaluated with VDJtools, and phylogenetic trees were built with CLCbio workbench. Using coefficient-of-variation modelling across technical triplicates, the study counted a clone as expanded if it had at least 8 unique UMIs. In TCRdb, the public reads were trimmed at Q25 with fastp and aligned with MiXCR, with productive beta chains retained. Every distinct CDR3 protein forms one entry, paired with its most common genes and DNA. Here the V and J calls rest on TCRdb's processing, not on the authors' analysis. This sample comprises about 54,000 distinct CDR3 sequences, over 3.5% of them detected only once. The leading ten clones occupy 1.5% to 2% of the sample.

This specimen belongs to a study of neurological immune-mediated disorders (dated 2019 in TCRdb). For context, the study as a whole: Among the 35 or so multiple sclerosis patients, relapsing-remitting MS was present in some 31 and secondary progressive MS was present in 3. The study compared peripheral blood TCR-beta repertoires of HTLV-I-associated myelopathy (HAM/TSP) patients, multiple sclerosis patients and healthy controls using UMI-based sequencing. Longitudinal samples, technical triplicates and paired sorted CD4+ and CD8+ T-cell subsets, alongside PBMC samples, were included among the roughly 100 TCR-beta libraries. The cohort comprised some 71 subjects: around 15 HAM/TSP patients, some 34 multiple sclerosis patients and approximately 20 healthy controls.

Measured from the cysteine to the phenylalanine, the CDR3 is 16 residues long. Solely the CDR3 DNA is kept, with 48 bases framed from the first base. Trimming takes 0 bases off V and 0 bases off J; junction bases not matched to a gene: 5. From a lookup of the germline V gene, CDR1 and CDR2 are SGHRS and YFSETQ. Study-level results and caveats: The highest TCR clonal expansion was observed in HAM/TSP patients, whereas the lowest was observed in MS patients, even when compared with healthy controls. No identical CDR3 amino acid sequences were found to be shared among expanded clones across subjects, suggesting that TCR-beta repertoires were private in all groups. Phylogenetic analysis grouped repertoires from 18 of 34 MS patients into a cluster of related CDR3 sequences, suggesting a possible repertoire-level signature. No association of the MS cluster with clinical or MRI features was observed, and the need for larger cohorts was stated by the authors.

Here the chain combines TRBV5-1 and TRBJ2-5; TRBD1 agrees with 7 junctional bases. The clonotype originates from a woman aged 40 to 49 with multiple sclerosis. The sample was CD4+ T cells from blood. The DNA sequence follows: TGCGCCAGCAGCTTGGACCCCGGGACAGACCAAGAGACCCAGTACTTC. Its translation reads: CASSLDPGTDQETQYF.